Presented here are 18 T cell receptor beta chains from one specimen sequenced in a study of response to subunit inactivated influenza vaccine. TCRdb reprocessed the RT-PCR reads with MiXCR, giving one entry per CDR3 protein. The sample gives just under 550,000 distinct CDR3 sequences, around 25% of which show up once; 2.5% to 3.5% is in the top ten. These records were also assigned to another study, of T cells expressing NK-cell markers. That report notes: Scientists made TCR beta cDNA using 5'RACE template switching with UMIs.

Specimen: CD4+ T cells sorted from PBMCs, collected about 12 days after vaccination. The receptors shown here come from a man aged 50 or older who received an inactivated influenza vaccine.

This chain joins TRBV18 and TRBJ1-5; D perhaps matches TRBD1 (5 bases). Germline V gives CDR1 KGHSH, CDR2 LQKENI. CDR3 length equals 13 residues. V shed 5 bases and J shed 3 bases, with 8 bases lying between them. Written as DNA, the CDR3 is TGTGCCAGCTCAACAGGAAACAATCAGCCCCAGCATTTT. Encoded protein: CASSTGNNQPQHF.

This clonotype appeared a few times. The chain uses TRBV30 and TRBJ2-3; D might be TRBD2 (6 bases). Trimming left V 0 bases short and J 3 bases short, with 10 bases between. CDR1 is GTSNPN and CDR2 is SVGIG in the germline V gene (reference sequence). The CDR3 spans 14 residues. The CDR3 here is CAWSVRGRTDTQYF. The CDR3 DNA follows: TGTGCCTGGAGTGTACGGGGGAGAACAGATACGCAGTATTTT.

This clonotype was counted a few times. This rearrangement joins TRBV10-3 to TRBJ2-7; D ambiguous. The CDR3 totals 13 residues. Trimming cost V 6 bases and J 6 bases, with 15 bases left between them. The germline CDR1 and CDR2 sequences are ENHRY and SYGVKD. The CDR3 region is CAIRDDPSGEQYF. The CDR3 DNA follows: TGTGCCATCAGGGACGATCCTTCTGGCGAGCAGTACTTC.

This clonotype was found a few times. V is TRBV24-1 and J is TRBJ1-2, with D unclear. V gave up 3 bases and J gave up 0 bases, with 13 bases separating them. The germline CDR1 and CDR2 sequences are KGHDR and SFDVKD. The CDR3 covers 16 residues. The CDR3 sequence is CATSDPTAQANYGYTF. DNA of the CDR3: TGTGCCACCAGTGATCCGACGGCCCAAGCTAACTATGGCTACACCTTC.

The rearrangement joins TRBV11-1 to TRBJ2-3, with 8 bases aligning to TRBD1. V lost 5 bases to trimming and J lost 0 bases; unmatched junction nucleotides: 19. CDR1 and CDR2 (germline): SGHAT, FQDESV (reference sequence). The CDR3 sequence is 20 residues long. The DNA of the CDR3 is TGTGCCAGCAGCCCCCCCCTGGGCAGGGGGCTGTCGACTAGCACAGATACGCAGTATTTT. Protein: CASSPPLGRGLSTSTDTQYF. The variable domain in full, completed from reference TRBV11-1 and TRBJ2-3, reads EAEVAQSPRYKITEKSQAVAFWCDPISGHATLYWYRQILGQGPELLVQFQDESVVDDSQLPKDRFSAERLKGVDSTLKIQPAELGDSAMYLCASSPPLGRGLSTSTDTQYFGPGTRLTVL.

The genes are TRBV20-1 and TRBJ2-2; TRBD2 matches at 8 bases. The CDR3 runs to 15 residues. From germline, CDR1 is DFQATT and CDR2 SNEGSKA (reference sequence). With V trimmed by 5 bases and J by 6 bases, 11 bases remained unmatched. For the CDR3, the DNA is TGCAGTGCTCCAATAGCGGGACGCACCGCCGGGGAGCTGTTTTTT. Protein: CSAPIAGRTAGELFF.

This clonotype has more than one count but fewer than ten. The chain combines TRBV20-1 with TRBJ2-7; 8 bases are a match to TRBD1. Germline V gene sequence: CDR1 DFQATT, CDR2 SNEGSKA (reference sequence). This CDR3 region has 13 residues. V lost 5 bases and J lost 1; bases outside the gene matches: 4. The CDR3 is CSALRDRSYEQYF. Here the CDR3 DNA reads TGCAGTGCTCTCCGGGACAGGTCCTACGAGCAGTACTTC.

The chain uses TRBV11-3 and TRBJ2-5; D perhaps matches TRBD2 (5 bases). The V end was cut by 4 bases, the J end by 0 bases, with 6 bases between. The CDR3 runs 13 residues. CDR1 is SGHNT, CDR2 YENEEA, per germline. The CDR3 region has the DNA TGTGCCAGCAGCTGGGGAGACCAAGAGACCCAGTACTTC. Protein: CASSWGDQETQYF.

With regard to this clonotype: One end of the junction varies from germline; a read error may be responsible. This chain joins TRBV29-1 and TRBJ2-3; possibly TRBD1 or TRBD2 for D (6 bases each). Germline CDR1 reads SQVTM; CDR2 reads ANQGSEA. This CDR3 comprises 15 residues. Here the CDR3 DNA reads TGCAGCGTTGGCTGGGGGGCTCCAAGCACCGATACGCAGTATTTT. Its translation is CSVGWGAPSTDTQYF.

This chain uses TRBV5-8 with TRBJ1-5; D ambiguous. This CDR3 contains 14 residues. Germline CDR1 reads SGHTS; CDR2 reads YDEGEE. The V end was cut by 1 base, the J end by 1 base, with 6 bases between. CDR3 DNA: TGTGCCAGCAGCTTGTTGCTAAGCAATCAGCCCCAGCATTTT. Its translation is CASSLLLSNQPQHF.

This clonotype was observed a few times. V is TRBV6-1 and J is TRBJ1-1; TRBD1 is a possible D gene (6 bases). CDR3 length: 15 amino acids. Germline V gene data show CDR1 as MNHNS and CDR2 as SASEGT. V was trimmed by 6 bases and J by 7 bases, leaving 21 bases between them. CDR3 loop: CASRGGTRERGEAFF. CDR3 nucleotide sequence: TGTGCCAGCAGAGGCGGGACAAGGGAACGGGGTGAAGCTTTCTTT.

This chain uses TRBV6-2 or TRBV6-3 with TRBJ2-2; TRBD2 matches 10 bases. The CDR3 loop spans 12 amino acids. Trimming at V came to 11 bases and at J to 7 bases, leaving 4 bases not matched to a gene. Germline values: CDR1 MNHEY, CDR2 SVGEGT. CDR3 coding DNA: TGTGCCGCTCGGACTAGCGGCGGGGAGCTGTTTTTT. Its protein is CAARTSGGELFF.

In nucleotides, the CDR3 is TGCAGCGTAGCCGGGACAGTCCAAGAGACCCAGTACTTC. It codes for CSVAGTVQETQYF. V usage is TRBV29-1 and J usage is TRBJ2-5; TRBD1 matches 7 bases. V dropped 6 bases and J dropped 1; count of bases not matched to a gene: 5. Germline V gene data show CDR1 as SQVTM and CDR2 as ANQGSEA. The CDR3 has 13 amino acids.

The chain carries TRBV7-2 and TRBJ2-5; 8 bases match TRBD2. Germline V gives CDR1 SGHTA, CDR2 FQGNSA. The junction had 6 bases not matched to a gene; V was cut back by 7 bases and J by 5 bases. This CDR3 is built from 13 residues. CDR3 sequence reads: CASNHRGGETQYF. The CDR3 coding sequence is TGTGCCAGCAACCACCGGGGGGGGGAGACCCAGTACTTC. Variable domain in full (rest from reference TRBV7-2 and TRBJ2-5): GAGVSQSPSNKVTEKGKDVELRCDPISGHTALYWYRQSLGQGLEFLIYFQGNSAPDKSGLPSDRFSAERTGGSVSTLTIQRTQQEDSAVYLCASNHRGGETQYFGPGTRLLVL.

This clonotype occurred a few times. The genes are TRBV6-2 or TRBV6-3 and TRBJ2-7; D remains unclear. Germline CDR1 and CDR2: MNHEY and SVGEGT. The V end was cut by 6 bases, the J end by 2 bases, with 8 bases between. The CDR3 spans 12 residues. In nucleotides, the CDR3 is TGTGCCAGCAGCGCGGTGGCCTACGAGCAGTACTTC. Amino acid sequence: CASSAVAYEQYF.

This clonotype was recorded a few times. The chain has TRBV6-1 and TRBJ2-7; 8 bases match TRBD1. With V trimmed by 6 bases and J by 6 bases, 4 bases remained unmatched. Germline V gives CDR1 MNHNS, CDR2 SASEGT. There are 12 residues in the CDR3. The CDR3 bases are TGTGCCAGCAGCTTCACAGGGGGCGAGCAGTACTTC. Protein: CASSFTGGEQYF.

At least ten counts were recorded for this clonotype. The chain links TRBV20-1 to TRBJ2-2, with D uncertain. In germline, CDR1 is DFQATT, CDR2 SNEGSKA (reference sequence). CDR3 length: 13 residues. V lost 7 bases, J lost 1 base, and 10 bases lay in between. In nucleotides, the CDR3 is TGCAGTGTCAGTTACAGGAACACCGGGGAGCTGTTTTTT. This codes for CSVSYRNTGELFF.

This clonotype was observed a few times. The chain has TRBV5-6 and TRBJ2-5; 7 positions agree with TRBD1. Germline V gene lookup returns CDR1 SGHDT and CDR2 YYEEEE. The trim removed 3 bases at V and 2 bases at J, leaving 4 bases unmatched. The length of the CDR3 is 14 residues. CDR3 region: CASSSTGNQETQYF. The CDR3 DNA reads as TGTGCCAGCAGCTCGACAGGGAATCAAGAGACCCAGTACTTC.